These 20 T cell receptor beta chains were all obtained from the same sample, sequenced in a study of beta chain features in type 1 diabetes. Antigen specificity for these receptors is unknown. The entirety of the isolated RNA underwent reverse transcription, so expressed TCRB transcripts were sequenced. Clones were sequenced by immunoSEQ multiplex PCR, and TCRdb holds only the in-frame ones, with some missing. In the table there are under 300,000 clones, roughly 17% of which are singletons. Whole-study results and caveats: Among all four CD4+ subsets, Type 1 diabetes patients had TCRB CDR3s that were moderately but significantly shorter.

Source material: naive CD4+ T cells from blood. The source of these receptors is a man aged 25 to 45 with type 1 diabetes.

The chain employs TRBV28 and TRBJ2-1; D is unclear. The germline CDR1 and CDR2 sequences are MDHEN and SYDVKM. CDR3 length: 10 amino acids. Trimming removed 5 bases from V and 7 bases from J, with 3 bases in between. CDR3 sequence: CASSANEQFF. The DNA for the CDR3 is TGTGCCAGCAGTGCGAATGAGCAGTTCTTC.

This clone was seen more than once but under ten times. At one of its ends the junction is not consistent with the germline gene, which may arise from a read error. The chain combines TRBV14 with TRBJ2-7, with a weak D call TRBD1 (6 bases). The CDR3 loop spans 11 amino acids. Germline V lookup: CDR1 SGHDN, CDR2 FVKESK. CDR3 sequence: CASSHGQLLDF. The DNA of the CDR3 is TGTGCCAGCAGCCACGGACAGCTGCTGGACTTC.

The chain has TRBV30 and TRBJ1-4; no clear D gene. V was shortened by 0 bases and J by 4 bases, with 9 bases between the two germline ends. The germline gives CDR1 GTSNPN, CDR2 SVGIG (reference sequence). The CDR3 covers 14 residues. The CDR3 spells CAWSVTGYNEKLFF. The CDR3 DNA sequence: TGTGCCTGGAGTGTGACCGGTTATAATGAAAAACTGTTTTTT.

The J gene is TRBJ2-2, the V gene TRBV29-1, with 10 bases fitting TRBD1. V shed 4 bases and J 4 bases; nucleotides not matched to a gene: 3. Germline CDR1 SQVTM, CDR2 ANQGSEA. This CDR3 comprises 14 residues. The CDR3 loop is CSVVRDRGTGELFF. The CDR3 DNA sequence: TGCAGCGTTGTGCGGGACAGGGGCACCGGGGAGCTGTTTTTT.

This rearrangement joins TRBV28 to TRBJ1-5, with D unclear. The CDR3 is made up of 15 amino acids. CDR1 and CDR2 from the germline V gene are MDHEN and SYDVKM. V was shortened by 4 bases and J by 2 bases, with 12 bases between the two germline ends. The CDR3 nucleotides are TGTGCCAGCAGTTCCCCAGCCCGGGGCAATCAGCCCCAGCATTTT. It encodes CASSSPARGNQPQHF.

Regarding this clone: At one end the junction does not follow the germline gene, possibly because of a read error. This rearrangement joins TRBV29-1 to TRBJ1-5; D is unresolved. The CDR3 contains 13 residues. Germline lookup yields CDR1 SQVTM and CDR2 ANQGSEA. In DNA form, the CDR3 reads TGCAGTGTTGTTGGGGATCAAAATCAGCCCCAGCATTTT. It specifies CSVVGDQNQPQHF.

The CDR3 bases are TGTGCCAGCAGTGAAATAGGAGAGACCCAGTACTTC. Residues: CASSEIGETQYF. The chain uses TRBV2 and TRBJ2-5; no firm D call. Per germline, CDR1 SNHLY and CDR2 FYNNEI. This CDR3 spans 12 amino acids. The V gene lost 2 bases and the J gene lost 4 bases, with 5 bases spanning the gap.

V and J are TRBV9 and TRBJ2-1; 7 bases map to TRBD2. This CDR3 comprises 16 residues. The J segment lost 0 bases and the V segment lost 4 bases, leaving 7 bases of the junction unmatched. Germline V gene data show CDR1 as SGDLS and CDR2 as YYNGEE. CDR3 DNA: TGTGCCAGCAGCACTAGCGCCGCGAGCTCCTACAATGAGCAGTTCTTC. Its protein product is CASSTSAASSYNEQFF.

The V call is TRBV7-8, the J call TRBJ2-5; unclear D gene. The germline CDR1 and CDR2 sequences are SGHVS and FQNEAQ. The V end was cut by 2 bases, the J end by 5 bases, with 3 bases between. The CDR3 is 11 residues long. Here the CDR3 reads CASSLWETQYF. CDR3 coding DNA: TGTGCCAGCAGCTTATGGGAGACCCAGTACTTC.

This clone was observed a handful of times. The rearrangement joins TRBV29-1 to TRBJ1-5; TRBD1 aligns across 10 bases. With V trimmed by 5 bases and J by 5 bases, 6 bases remained unmatched. The CDR3 consists of 14 residues. Germline V lookup: CDR1 SQVTM, CDR2 ANQGSEA. Here the CDR3 reads CSVTGTGVDQPQHF. The CDR3 nucleotides read TGCAGCGTTACCGGGACAGGGGTGGATCAGCCCCAGCATTTT.

V usage is TRBV7-9 and J usage is TRBJ1-2, with 8 positions matching TRBD1. This CDR3 comprises 15 residues. V shed 5 bases and J 2 bases; nucleotides not matched to a gene: 7. The germline gives CDR1 SEHNR, CDR2 FQNEAQ (reference sequence). The CDR3, as DNA: TGTGCCAGCAGCCCTGGGGACAGGCTAAACTATGGCTACACCTTC. It encodes CASSPGDRLNYGYTF.

The J gene is TRBJ2-7, the V gene TRBV29-1; a weak D match, TRBD1 (6 bases). The CDR3 totals 12 residues. V was pared by 5 bases and J by 1 base, with 9 bases between. Germline-derived CDR1 and CDR2 are SQVTM and ANQGSEA. CDR3 residues: CSVLGGSYEQYF. Written as DNA, the CDR3 is TGCAGCGTTCTAGGGGGATCCTACGAGCAGTACTTC.

The chain has TRBV2 and TRBJ2-2; TRBD1 matches at 7 bases. V lost 7 bases, J lost 2 bases, and 10 bases stayed unmatched. CDR3 length: 16 residues. The germline V gene encodes CDR1 SNHLY and CDR2 FYNNEI. CDR3 loop: CASTPDRAFNTGELFF. Here the CDR3 DNA reads TGTGCCAGCACCCCCGACAGGGCTTTTAACACCGGGGAGCTGTTTTTT.

V is TRBV29-1 and J is TRBJ2-3; 11 bases fit TRBD2. Trimming took 5 bases from V and 2 from J; bases not matched to a gene: 9. There are 16 residues in the CDR3. Germline CDR1 is SQVTM and CDR2 is ANQGSEA. The CDR3 DNA reads as TGCAGCGTTTCTAGACTAGCGGGACCCACCACAGATACGCAGTATTTT. It yields the protein CSVSRLAGPTTDTQYF.

This chain joins TRBV29-1 and TRBJ1-3; D gene unclear. Germline CDR1 is SQVTM and CDR2 is ANQGSEA. This CDR3 is built from 13 residues. V lost 4 bases, J lost 8 bases, and 15 bases lay in between. The CDR3 DNA reads as TGCAGCGTTGCGGGCTCCAGTAGAGACACCATATATTTT. Translation gives CSVAGSSRDTIYF.

This clone was seen a few times. The chain uses TRBV7-2 and TRBJ2-5; D remains unclear. With 2 bases removed from V and 4 bases from J, the gap between germline ends came to 14 bases. The CDR3 spans 15 residues. Germline assignment: CDR1 SGHTA and CDR2 FQGNSA. The CDR3 spells CASSLLRLGGETQYF. In DNA form, the CDR3 reads TGTGCCAGCAGCTTACTCCGACTCGGCGGAGAGACCCAGTACTTC.

On this clone: This same CDR3 is encoded by further DNA sequences in the sample. In DNA, the CDR3 is TGTGCCAGCAGCTTATCAGGGGGGAACACTGAAGCTTTCTTT. As protein: CASSLSGGNTEAFF. V is TRBV7-2 and J is TRBJ1-1; 7 bases map to TRBD1. The CDR3 runs to 14 residues. J lost 1 base, V lost 2 bases, and 1 base had no gene match. Per the germline V gene, CDR1 is SGHTA and CDR2 is FQGNSA.

The chain employs TRBV9 and TRBJ2-1; no reliable D call. The CDR3 is made up of 15 amino acids. V lost 0 bases and J lost 6, with 13 bases in between. The germline V gene has CDR1 SGDLS and CDR2 YYNGEE. The CDR3 is CASSVATNPGNEQFF. Written as DNA, the CDR3 is TGTGCCAGCAGCGTAGCTACGAATCCGGGCAATGAGCAGTTCTTC.

This clone was recorded a few times. This chain uses TRBV27 with TRBJ2-3; 10 nucleotides line up with TRBD1. Per germline, CDR1 MNHEY and CDR2 SMNVEV (reference sequence). The CDR3 sequence is 14 residues long. J was trimmed by 7 bases and V by 8 bases; bases with no gene match: 9. This chain's CDR3 is CASLETGGAYTQYF. CDR3 sequence (DNA): TGTGCCAGCCTAGAGACAGGGGGCGCTTATACGCAGTATTTT.

The sample holds a few counts of this clone. CDR3 nucleotides: TGTGCCAGCGGACTAGCCGGCCACTACAATGAGCAGTTCTTC. Translated: CASGLAGHYNEQFF. This chain uses TRBV7-2 with TRBJ2-1; 8 bases fit TRBD2. The CDR3 is 14 amino acids. CDR1 SGHTA and CDR2 FQGNSA come from the germline V gene. V lost 8 bases, J lost 3 bases, and 6 bases stayed unmatched.